The sequence of this TCR beta chain was determined in a study of cytomegalovirus exposure and HLA in healthy donors (dated by TCRdb to the late 2010s). For the wider study: An earlier analysis of several hundred of the donors reported about 290 Gb of sequence data and approximately 110 million unique TCR beta sequences from some 180 million T cells. Approximately 310 gigabases of sequencing data and 78 million or so unique TCR sequences were included in an early release covering about 600 HLA-typed donors. Among the roughly 400 genotyped donors, approximately 76% belonged to the genetic ancestry cluster associated with self-reported Caucasian donors. The study aimed to test whether signatures of past pathogen exposure could be identified by cataloging public T cell receptors. The study used immunosequencing to profile the T cell repertoires of 600 to 850 subjects and linked those repertoires to cytomegalovirus serostatus. Besides the first cohort of approximately 670 subjects, a separate validation cohort made up of over a hundred different subjects was used. High-throughput TCR immunosequencing, statistical association of individual TCRs with disease status, and machine learning were combined to predict cytomegalovirus infection status. A later analysis re-examined previously published TCR beta repertoires from 500 to 700 donors and added high-resolution HLA genotyping to investigate patterns of TCR occurrence. Rather than using new phenotypic data, the later analysis identified candidate immune exposures from TCR beta sequences and from how often those sequences occurred across donors. To decide whether each TCR beta V gene segment behaved as functional or pseudogenic, an earlier analysis of approximately 620 of the donors relied on high-throughput TCR beta sequencing. Donor age, sex, ethnicity and CMV serostatus were compiled alongside the repertoire data. Genome-wide SNP genotypes for about 65% of the roughly 670 donors were used in a later genetic analysis, which treated that subset as a discovery cohort. Every repertoire in the discovery cohort had been generated on one and the same sequencing platform. HLA typing covered class I and class II loci at four-digit resolution. Typing coverage differed by locus: A, B, C, DRB1 and DQB1 were typed in roughly 629-630 donors, DQA1 in 500 to 550, DPA1 in approximately 600, and DPB1 in just under 490. Because of strong linkage in the cohort, a few DR-DQ haplotypes were treated as single units for association and clustering. Across approximately 420 genotyped donors of the cohort, an average of approximately 200,000 unique TCR beta nucleotide sequences per donor were sequenced, and roughly 20% of those sequences were non-productive.

Libraries were made using the immunoSEQ multiplex PCR assay. The multiplex PCR relied on a mix of 60 forward primers for TCR Vbeta segments and 13 reverse primers for TCR Jbeta segments. The CDR3 region of rearranged TCR beta genes was amplified from genomic DNA by a multiplex PCR assay. On the Illumina HiSeq System, the amplified TCR beta libraries were sequenced as 87-base-pair reads. As for the original processing: A later analysis tallied approximately 87 million unique TCR beta chains across the 610 or so repertoires, and about 10 million of those chains were shared by two or more donors. Raw reads were error-corrected and collapsed into unique sequences with a nearest-neighbor algorithm that merged closely related sequences to remove PCR and sequencing errors. To assign V, D and J gene segments, CDR3 sequences were aligned to IMGT reference sequences. For a sequence to be retained, a match of at least six nucleotides was required to both a V gene segment and a J gene segment. A rearrangement was called productive if the CDR3 had no stop codons and remained in frame with V and J, and every other rearrangement was called non-productive. Following IMGT convention, CDR3 was defined as the stretch from the second conserved V-encoded cysteine up to the conserved J-encoded phenylalanine. The earlier analysis of some 600 of the donors excluded sequences that lacked an unambiguous match to a single V gene segment. An earlier analysis of 587 of the donors classified V segments as functional when productive rearrangements were above 56.7% and as segregating when the standard deviation between donors was above 5%. To diagnose cytomegalovirus status from the catalog of TCR beta chain sequences, a statistical classification framework was built. In a later analysis, TCR nucleotide sequences were compared against IMGT/GENE-DB human TR gene sequences so that V and J genes could be assigned. The TCRdist pipeline was used in a later analysis to assign CDR3 sequences and most-parsimonious VDJ recombination scenarios. In a later analysis, every TCR beta chain was defined by the combination of its CDR3 amino acid sequence and its V-gene family, and reads without a unique V-gene family were dropped. To address suspected cross-contamination and a sequencing artifact, a later analysis removed under 600 highly shared, low-generation-probability nucleotide sequences. In a later analysis, a clonal expansion index was calculated for each public chain from normalized within-repertoire ranks of inferred template counts. A later analysis computed generation probabilities with a VDJ recombination model fitted to out-of-frame rearrangements, and checked the results against IGoR. In a later analysis, TCR-TCR, TCR-HLA and TCR-CMV co-occurrence was scored with hypergeometric tests, and a repertoire-size bias correction was applied to TCR pairs. In a later analysis, false discovery rates were estimated by permuting HLA or CMV assignments 20 times. In a later analysis, co-occurring TCRs were grouped with DBSCAN, and TCRdist sequence similarity was added when clustering was performed within HLA-allele-positive subsets. Co-occurrence clustering excluded repertoires with fewer than 30,000 or more than 120,000 public chains, plus five with anomalous nucleotide sharing. What TCRdb holds here is the immuneACCESS table cut down to in-frame rearrangements. Part of the clones is not present; checked against another copy, under half of the missing clones reflect an unresolved V gene, and the others are unexplained. V and J calls and clone size come straight from that table; D and trimming were deduced from the DNA. The sample table shows more than 150,000 clones, and around four fifths are seen once. Of the sample, more than 1.3% falls within the top ten clones.

Broader findings and caveats from the paper: A later analysis found that most CMV-associated TCR beta chains appeared HLA-restricted, with HLA associations seemingly driven largely by CMV exposure. In vitro tests confirmed that a few of the cytomegalovirus-associated TCR beta chains recognize cytomegalovirus antigens. The 87-base-pair reads could not distinguish some IMGT-functional V segments, including TRBV6-2 and TRBV6-3, so those segments were excluded. According to a later analysis, TCR association rates differed among HLA loci, with DRB1 alleles showing the most associated TCRs and HLA-C alleles showing the fewest. An association between a missense DCLRE1C variant and V-gene and J-gene trimming of TCR beta chains was found in a later genetic analysis and replicated in an independent cohort. Fewer than 20 rarely observed V segments, including chromosome 9 orphons, were excluded from the earlier analysis of about 600 of the donors because counts were too low. Correlated functional status among segregating V segments might be attributable to linkage disequilibrium, but an unknown experimental factor could not be ruled out. According to the authors, the approach could potentially be generalized to other disease states and immunological phenotypes. In a later analysis, HLA-associated TCR beta chains showed more clonal expansion and lower generation probabilities than non-associated chains that were equally common. An earlier analysis of approximately 500 of the donors showed that most TCR beta V segments appeared in productive rearrangements either about 87% or about 30% of the time, which broadly matched IMGT annotations. Because some donors lacked HLA typing at each locus, the association tests relied only on the typed subset. A cluster of highly shared sequence variants was judged likely to be a technical artifact of the sequencing pipeline. According to a later genetic analysis, donors in an Asian-associated ancestry cluster had fewer N-insertions in productive TCRs than the approximately 700-donor mean. A later analysis reported that several top co-occurrence clusters appeared linked to parvovirus B19, influenza, CMV and Epstein-Barr virus. Specific HLA alleles were associated with 15,000 to 20,000 TCR beta sequences at a false discovery rate of 0.05 in a later analysis. The classifier was reported to diagnose cytomegalovirus status with high specificity and sensitivity in both the original cohort and the validation cohort. A total of 150 or so TCR beta chains were listed by the study as associated with cytomegalovirus. Roughly uniform sequencing depth across donors was assumed in presence/absence analyses, although this assumption may not hold. Most TCR sequences were observed very rarely across donors, whereas some public TCRs were present in many individuals. The only immune exposure information available for the cohort was CMV serostatus. In this cohort, only TCR beta chains were sequenced, and detectable features were limited by the absence of alpha or paired-chain data. Assigning TCR associations to individual alleles was difficult when HLA alleles, especially DR and DQ, strongly co-occurred. A further reported finding was that TCR beta sequences accurately predicted the HLA-A and HLA-B alleles for most subjects in the first cohort.

Reading from cysteine to phenylalanine, the CDR3 counts 15 amino acids. The only DNA kept is the CDR3, 45 bases in frame from the first base. From the germline V gene, CDR1 is MNHEY and CDR2 is SVGAGI. Relative to germline, V is 2 bases shorter and J is 1 base shorter, with 9 bases between their ends. As regards this clone: The antigen it recognizes is unknown. Base qualities are not recorded, but no much larger clone differs from it by a single base.

In total, fewer than 750 healthy bone marrow donors made up the cohort. All cohort members were sampled while nominally healthy, although unrecorded immune exposures were likely present. The donor tested CMV seronegative, placing the donor among the 300 to 450 seronegative members of the cohort. Each donor provided a peripheral blood sample, and peripheral blood mononuclear cells were used for TCR beta sequencing. Genomic DNA extraction from the blood cell samples was performed with the Qiagen DNeasy Blood Extraction Kit. The sample was PBMCs. This receptor chain uses TRBV6-5 and TRBJ1-3, with TRBD1 perhaps the D gene, on 5 matching bases. The TCR sequence derives from a male donor in good health and CMV-seronegative. For the CDR3, the sequence is CASSYTQGSGNTIYF. Here is the DNA: TGTGCCAGCAGTTACACCCAGGGTTCTGGAAACACCATATATTTT.